This T cell receptor beta chain was found in a study of blood T cells in healthy people across ages. This CDR3 is 11 amino acids long. V dropped 5 bases and J dropped 7 bases, with 9 bases sitting between them. Germline V lookup: CDR1 SEHNR, CDR2 FQNEAQ (reference sequence). A J-beta primer mix and a sample-barcoded 5' primer were used in a second PCR of about 6 to 12 cycles. TCRdb reanalysed the 5' RACE reads using MiXCR and keeps one entry per CDR3 protein. The sample yields 500,000 to 650,000 distinct CDR3 sequences, around a quarter seen once. Separately, the same data were catalogued under a study of T cells of mothers and their children.

V gene TRBV7-9 combines with J gene TRBJ2-7, with D hard to call. Sequenced input: blood. The sequence derives from a boy aged 2 to 10 in good health. The CDR3 protein is CASSVHNEQYF. The CDR3 DNA is TGTGCCAGCAGCGTTCATAATGAGCAGTACTTC.